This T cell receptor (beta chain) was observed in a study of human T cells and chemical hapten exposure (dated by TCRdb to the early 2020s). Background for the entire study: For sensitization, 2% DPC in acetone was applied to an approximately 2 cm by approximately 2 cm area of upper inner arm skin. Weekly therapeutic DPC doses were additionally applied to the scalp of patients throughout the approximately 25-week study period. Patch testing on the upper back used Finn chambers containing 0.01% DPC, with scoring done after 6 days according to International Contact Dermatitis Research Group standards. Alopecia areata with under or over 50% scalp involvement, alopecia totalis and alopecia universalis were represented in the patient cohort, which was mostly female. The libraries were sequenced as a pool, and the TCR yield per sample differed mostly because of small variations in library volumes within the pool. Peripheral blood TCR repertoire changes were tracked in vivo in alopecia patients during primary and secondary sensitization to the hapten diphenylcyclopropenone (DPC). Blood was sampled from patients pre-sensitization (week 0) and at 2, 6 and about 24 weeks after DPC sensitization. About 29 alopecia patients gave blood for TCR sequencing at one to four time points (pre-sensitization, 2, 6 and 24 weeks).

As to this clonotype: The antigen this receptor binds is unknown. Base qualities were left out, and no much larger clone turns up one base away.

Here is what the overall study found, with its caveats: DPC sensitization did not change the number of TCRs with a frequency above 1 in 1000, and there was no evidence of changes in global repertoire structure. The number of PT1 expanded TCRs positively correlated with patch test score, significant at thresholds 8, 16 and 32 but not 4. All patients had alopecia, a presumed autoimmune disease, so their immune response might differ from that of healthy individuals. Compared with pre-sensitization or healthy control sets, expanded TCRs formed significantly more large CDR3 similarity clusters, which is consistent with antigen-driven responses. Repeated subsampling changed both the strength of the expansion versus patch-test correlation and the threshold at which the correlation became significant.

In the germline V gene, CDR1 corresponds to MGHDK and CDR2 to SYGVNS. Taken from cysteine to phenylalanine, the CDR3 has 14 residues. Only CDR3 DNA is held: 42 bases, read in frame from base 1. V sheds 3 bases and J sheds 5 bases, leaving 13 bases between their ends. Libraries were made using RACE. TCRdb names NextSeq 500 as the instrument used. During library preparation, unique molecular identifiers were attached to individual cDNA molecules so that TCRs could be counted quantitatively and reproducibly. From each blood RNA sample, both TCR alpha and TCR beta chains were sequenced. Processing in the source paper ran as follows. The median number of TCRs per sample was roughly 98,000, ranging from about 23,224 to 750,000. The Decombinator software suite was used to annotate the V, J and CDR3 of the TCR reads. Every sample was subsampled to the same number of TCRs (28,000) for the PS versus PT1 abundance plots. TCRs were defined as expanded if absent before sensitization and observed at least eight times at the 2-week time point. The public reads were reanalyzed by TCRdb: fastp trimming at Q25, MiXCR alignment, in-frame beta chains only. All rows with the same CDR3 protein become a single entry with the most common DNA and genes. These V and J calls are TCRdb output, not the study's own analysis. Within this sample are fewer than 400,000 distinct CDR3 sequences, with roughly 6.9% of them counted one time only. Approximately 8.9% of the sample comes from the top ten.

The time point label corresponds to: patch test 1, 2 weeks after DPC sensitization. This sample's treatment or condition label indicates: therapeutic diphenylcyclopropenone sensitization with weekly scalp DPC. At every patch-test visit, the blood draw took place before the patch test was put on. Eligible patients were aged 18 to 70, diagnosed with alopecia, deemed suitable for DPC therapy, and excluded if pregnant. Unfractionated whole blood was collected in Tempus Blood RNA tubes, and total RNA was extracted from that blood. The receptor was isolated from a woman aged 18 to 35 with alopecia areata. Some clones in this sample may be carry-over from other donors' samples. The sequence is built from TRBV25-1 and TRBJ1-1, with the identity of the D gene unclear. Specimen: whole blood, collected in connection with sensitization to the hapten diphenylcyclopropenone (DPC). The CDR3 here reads CASSDWSGETEAFF. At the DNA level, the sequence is TGTGCCAGCAGTGACTGGTCCGGCGAGACTGAAGCTTTCTTT. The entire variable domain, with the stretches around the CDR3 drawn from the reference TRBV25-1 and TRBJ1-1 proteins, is EADIYQTPRYLVIGTGKKITLECSQTMGHDKMYWYQQDPGMELHLIHYSYGVNSTEKGDLSSESTVSRIRTEHFPLTLESARPSHTSQYLCASSDWSGETEAFFGQGTRLTVV.